The 19 T cell receptor beta chains below all came from one sample that was sequenced in a study of cytomegalovirus exposure and HLA in healthy donors. Profiling relied on immunoSEQ multiplex PCR, and the TCRdb table lists in-frame clones only, not all of them. The table has 100,000 to 150,000 clones, approximately 88% seen once. The sequenced material came from PBMCs. The receptors here all came from a woman under 30 in good health and CMV-seronegative.

The rearrangement joins TRBV6-5 to TRBJ2-1; 10 bases are a match to TRBD1. The CDR3 runs 13 residues. V lost 2 bases and J lost 9; bases outside the gene matches: 1. Germline CDR1 reads MNHEY; CDR2 reads SVGAGI. CDR3 protein: CASSYGDRGEQFF. CDR3 coding DNA: TGTGCCAGCAGTTACGGGGACAGGGGTGAGCAGTTCTTC.

V and J are TRBV11-3 and TRBJ1-1; tentatively, D is TRBD1 (5 bases). The V gene lost 5 bases and the J gene lost 1 base, with 11 bases spanning the gap. The length of the CDR3 is 14 residues. The germline gives CDR1 SGHNT, CDR2 YENEEA. As DNA, the CDR3 is TGTGCCAGCAGCCCAACCCAGGGGAACACTGAAGCTTTCTTT. Amino acids: CASSPTQGNTEAFF.

This chain links TRBV13 with TRBJ2-7; no firm D call. The CDR3 has 12 amino acids. Deletions cut 0 bases from V and 6 bases from J, with 6 bases between. The germline CDR1 and CDR2 sequences are PRHDT and FYEKMQ (reference sequence). CDR3 sequence reads: CASSLGRSEQYF. DNA of the CDR3: TGTGCCAGCAGCTTAGGCCGGTCCGAGCAGTACTTC.

The chain recombines TRBV27 with TRBJ2-1; D unresolved. The CDR3 loop spans 13 amino acids. From germline, CDR1 is MNHEY and CDR2 SMNVEV (reference sequence). The ends were cut back, 3 bases at V and 4 bases at J, with 7 bases in the middle. The CDR3 bases are TGTGCCAGCAGTTTTGCCGGGTACAATGAGCAGTTCTTC. Protein product: CASSFAGYNEQFF.

The genes are TRBV13 and TRBJ2-7, with D perhaps matching TRBD1 (5 bases). The V end lost 0 bases, the J end lost 5 bases, and 11 bases lay between the germline ends. Per germline, CDR1 PRHDT and CDR2 FYEKMQ (reference sequence). The CDR3 consists of 14 residues. The CDR3 DNA is TGTGCCAGCAGCTTAGGAAGGACATTAAACGAGCAGTACTTC. This codes for CASSLGRTLNEQYF.

CDR3 sequence (DNA): TGTGCCAGCAGTGTCGCCGGGGAGCTGTTTTTT. Residues: CASSVAGELFF. V gene TRBV2 combines with J gene TRBJ2-2; D not certain. V dropped 4 bases and J dropped 6 bases, with 3 bases sitting between them. Germline assignment: CDR1 SNHLY and CDR2 FYNNEI. This CDR3 has 11 residues.

The V and J genes are TRBV27 and TRBJ2-7, with D unclear. This CDR3 has 13 amino acids. Between the trimmed V and J ends, which lost 4 bases and 5 bases, there was a span of 12 bases. CDR1 is MNHEY, CDR2 SMNVEV, per germline (reference sequence). The CDR3 DNA reads TGTGCCAGCAGTTCTGTTAGTTCTGACGAGCAGTACTTC. It is translated as CASSSVSSDEQYF.

The chain is built from TRBV4-2 and TRBJ2-1; 7 bases are a match to TRBD2. From germline, CDR1 is LGHNA and CDR2 YNFKEQ. The CDR3 totals 15 residues. V dropped 0 bases and J dropped 5; count of bases not matched to a gene: 4. DNA for the CDR3: TGTGCCAGCAGCCAAGATCAGGCGGGAGACAATGAGCAGTTCTTC. Translating it yields CASSQDQAGDNEQFF.

This clone was counted once. CDR3 DNA: TGCGCCAGCAGAGCAGCGGGAGACCACAACAATGAGCAGTTCTTC. This translates into CASRAAGDHNNEQFF. The chain couples TRBV5-1 to TRBJ2-1; 8 bases match TRBD2. CDR1 and CDR2 (germline): SGHRS, YFSETQ. This CDR3 contains 15 residues. J was trimmed by 5 bases and V by 5 bases; bases with no gene match: 9.

J is TRBJ1-5 and V is TRBV15; TRBD1 is a possible D gene (5 bases). The germline CDR1 and CDR2 sequences are LNHNV and YYDKDF (reference sequence). The length of the CDR3 is 15 residues. Trimming shortened V by 1 base and J by 3 bases, and 10 bases separated the two germline ends. This chain's CDR3 is CATSRGPGYNQPQHF. The CDR3 bases are TGTGCCACCAGCAGAGGGCCAGGGTACAATCAGCCCCAGCATTTT. Combining the CDR3 with reference TRBV15 and TRBJ1-5 gives the whole variable domain DAMVIQNPRYQVTQFGKPVTLSCSQTLNHNVMYWYQQKSSQAPKLLFHYYDKDFNNEADTPDNFQSRRPNTSFCFLDIRSPGLGDTAMYLCATSRGPGYNQPQHFGDGTRLSIL.

Details on this clone: A junction boundary mismatches the germline segment, possibly from a read error. This sequence joins TRBV7-7 and TRBJ2-5, with a tentative D call TRBD2 (6 bases). The germline V gene encodes CDR1 SSHAT and CDR2 FNYEAQ (reference sequence). CDR3 length: 15 amino acids. Here the CDR3 DNA reads TGTGCTAGCAGCGGTGGTGGAGGGTACCAAGAGACCCAGTACTTC. Its protein product is CASSGGGGYQETQYF. Drawing the rest from reference TRBV7-7 and TRBJ2-5, the complete variable domain is GAGVSQSPRYKVTKRGQDVTLRCDPISSHATLYWYQQALGQGPEFLTYFNYEAQPDKSGLPSDRFSAERPEGSISTLTIQRTEQRDSAMYRCASSGGGGYQETQYFGPGTRLLVL.

This chain uses TRBV19 with TRBJ1-4; 7 bases agree with TRBD1. In germline, CDR1 is LNHDA, CDR2 SQIVND (reference sequence). Trimming at V came to 4 bases and at J to 4 bases, leaving 9 bases not matched to a gene. CDR3 size: 16 residues. The CDR3 coding sequence is TGTGCCAGTAGTACGCTAGACAGGGCCAATAATGAAAAACTGTTTTTT. Protein product: CASSTLDRANNEKLFF. The variable domain in full, with the rest retrieved from reference TRBV19 and TRBJ1-4, is DGGITQSPKYLFRKEGQNVTLSCEQNLNHDAMYWYRQDPGQGLRLIYYSQIVNDFQKGDIAEGYSVSREKKESFPLTVTSAQKNPTAFYLCASSTLDRANNEKLFFGSGTQLSVL.

The chain couples TRBV29-1 to TRBJ2-7, with D perhaps matching TRBD2 (5 bases). V lost 6 bases and J 1 base, leaving 22 bases between the germline ends. This CDR3 has 16 residues. Germline-derived CDR1 and CDR2 are SQVTM and ANQGSEA. The CDR3 sequence is CSVADVGEWTSYEQYF. CDR3 sequence (DNA): TGCAGCGTCGCAGATGTCGGGGAGTGGACTTCCTACGAGCAGTACTTC.

This chain connects TRBV11-2 to TRBJ2-5; D possibly corresponds to TRBD2 (5 bases). V was clipped by 0 bases and J by 0 bases, with 8 bases between them. Germline CDR1 reads SGHAT; CDR2 reads FQNNGV. The length of the CDR3 is 15 residues. The CDR3 sequence: CASSLEERYQETQYF. In nucleotides, the CDR3 is TGTGCCAGCAGCTTAGAGGAGCGGTACCAAGAGACCCAGTACTTC.

The V gene is TRBV7-9, the J gene TRBJ2-7; possibly TRBD1 for D (6 bases). Per germline, CDR1 SEHNR and CDR2 FQNEAQ (reference sequence). Trimming pared 1 base from V and 3 bases from J, leaving 10 bases between. The CDR3 covers 14 residues. CDR3 residues: CASSLGGQLYEQYF. The CDR3 DNA follows: TGTGCCAGCAGCTTAGGGGGACAACTCTACGAGCAGTACTTC.

The chain has TRBV18 and TRBJ1-2; D ambiguous. Trimming shortened V by 3 bases and J by 2 bases, and 7 bases separated the two germline ends. Germline V gene data show CDR1 as KGHSH and CDR2 as LQKENI. This CDR3 has 13 residues. CDR3 in amino acids: CASSPGVNYGYTF. The CDR3 bases are TGTGCCAGCTCACCCGGAGTCAACTATGGCTACACCTTC. Using reference TRBV18 and TRBJ1-2 for the parts outside the CDR3, the full variable domain is NAGVMQNPRHLVRRRGQEARLRCSPMKGHSHVYWYRQLPEEGLKFMVYLQKENIIDESGMPKERFSAEFPKEGPSILRIQQVVRGDSAAYFCASSPGVNYGYTFGSGTRLTVV.

The rearrangement joins TRBV2 to TRBJ1-1; D unclear. Germline CDR1 reads SNHLY; CDR2 reads FYNNEI. The V end lost 7 bases, the J end lost 1 base, and 13 bases lay between the germline ends. The CDR3 contains 14 residues. The CDR3 reads CASNREAGNTEAFF. CDR3 DNA sequence: TGTGCCAGCAACCGAGAGGCGGGGAACACTGAAGCTTTCTTT.

The chain couples TRBV6-1 to TRBJ2-1; 14 bases agree with TRBD2. CDR1 and CDR2 (germline): MNHNS, SASEGT. This CDR3 is 20 amino acids long. After removal of 0 bases from V and 4 bases from J, the junction contained 11 bases not matched to a gene. The CDR3 DNA reads as TGTGCCAGCAGTGAAGCCGTGGGACTAGCGGGAGTAAAGAAATACAATGAGCAGTTCTTC. This gives the protein CASSEAVGLAGVKKYNEQFF.

This clone was detected only once. The V and J genes are TRBV7-9 and TRBJ1-5, with D unclear. Germline V gene sequence: CDR1 SEHNR, CDR2 FQNEAQ (reference sequence). V was shortened by 3 bases and J by 5 bases, with 5 bases between the two germline ends. The CDR3 contains 12 residues. The DNA of the CDR3 is TGTGCCAGCAGCTTCGCGGATCAGCCCCAGCATTTT. It yields the protein CASSFADQPQHF.